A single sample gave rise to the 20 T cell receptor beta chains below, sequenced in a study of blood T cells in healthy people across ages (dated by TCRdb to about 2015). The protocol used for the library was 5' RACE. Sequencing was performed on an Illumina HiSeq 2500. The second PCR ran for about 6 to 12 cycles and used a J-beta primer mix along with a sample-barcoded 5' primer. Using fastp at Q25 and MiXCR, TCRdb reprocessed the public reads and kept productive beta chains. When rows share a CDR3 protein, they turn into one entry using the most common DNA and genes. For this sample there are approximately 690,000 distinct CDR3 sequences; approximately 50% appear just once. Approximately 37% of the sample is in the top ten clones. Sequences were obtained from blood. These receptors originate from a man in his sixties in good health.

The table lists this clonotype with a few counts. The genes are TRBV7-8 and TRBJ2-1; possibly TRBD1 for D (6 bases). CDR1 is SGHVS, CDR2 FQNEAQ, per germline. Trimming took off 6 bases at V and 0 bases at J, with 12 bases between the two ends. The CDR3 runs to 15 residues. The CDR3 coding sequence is TGTGCCAGCAGGCAGACAGGAAGCTCCTACAATGAGCAGTTCTTC. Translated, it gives CASRQTGSSYNEQFF.

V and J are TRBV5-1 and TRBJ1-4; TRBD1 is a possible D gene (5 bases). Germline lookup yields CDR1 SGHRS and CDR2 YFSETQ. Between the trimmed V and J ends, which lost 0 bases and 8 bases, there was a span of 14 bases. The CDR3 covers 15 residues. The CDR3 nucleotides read TGCGCCAGCAGCTTGGACGGGACGGGTATAGAAAAACTGTTTTTT. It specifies CASSLDGTGIEKLFF.

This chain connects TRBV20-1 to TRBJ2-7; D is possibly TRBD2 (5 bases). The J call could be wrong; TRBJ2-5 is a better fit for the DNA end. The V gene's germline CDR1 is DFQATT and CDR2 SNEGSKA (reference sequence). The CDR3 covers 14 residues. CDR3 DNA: TGCAGTGCTAGAGGTGCCCTAGGAGGAGAGACCCAGTACTTC. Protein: CSARGALGGETQYF.

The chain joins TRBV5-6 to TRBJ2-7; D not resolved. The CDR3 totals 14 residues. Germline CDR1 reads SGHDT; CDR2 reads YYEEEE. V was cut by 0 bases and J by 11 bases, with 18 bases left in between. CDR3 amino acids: CASSLGSYSRLEYF. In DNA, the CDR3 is TGTGCCAGCAGCTTGGGGTCCTACAGTCGGTTGGAGTACTTC.

CDR3 sequence: CASSPRGRSPLSGANVLTF. For the CDR3, the DNA is TGTGCCAGCAGCCCTCGGGGCAGGAGCCCTCTCTCTGGGGCCAACGTCCTGACTTTC. J is TRBJ2-6 and V is TRBV9; either TRBD1 or TRBD2 may fit D (5 bases each). V lost 4 bases and J 0 bases, leaving 20 bases between the germline ends. The CDR3 loop spans 19 amino acids. CDR1 is SGDLS and CDR2 is YYNGEE in the germline V gene.

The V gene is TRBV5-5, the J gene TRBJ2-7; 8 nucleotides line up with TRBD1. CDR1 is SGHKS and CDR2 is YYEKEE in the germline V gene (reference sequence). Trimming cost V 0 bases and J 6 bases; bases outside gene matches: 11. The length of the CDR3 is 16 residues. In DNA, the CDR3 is TGTGCCAGCAGCTTGGCGGGACAGGTCTATCGTCCCGAGCAGTACTTC. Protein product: CASSLAGQVYRPEQYF.

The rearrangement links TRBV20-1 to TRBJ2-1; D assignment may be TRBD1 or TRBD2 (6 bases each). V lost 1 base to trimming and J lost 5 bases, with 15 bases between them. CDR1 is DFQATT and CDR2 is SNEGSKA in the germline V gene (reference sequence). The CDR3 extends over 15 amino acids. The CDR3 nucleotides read TGCAGTGCTAGAGGGTCCGCGGGGACAAACAATGAGCAGTTCTTC. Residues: CSARGSAGTNNEQFF.

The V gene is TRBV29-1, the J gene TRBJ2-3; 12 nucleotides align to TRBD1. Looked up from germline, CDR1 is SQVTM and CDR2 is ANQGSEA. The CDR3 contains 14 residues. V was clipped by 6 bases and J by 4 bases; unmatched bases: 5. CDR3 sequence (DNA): TGCAGCGTAGGGACAGGGGGCGCCGCAGATACGCAGTATTTT. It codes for CSVGTGGAADTQYF.

The CDR3: CASSLAGTWALNEQFF. The CDR3 DNA follows: TGTGCCAGCAGCTTGGCCGGGACTTGGGCCCTCAATGAGCAGTTCTTC. The chain is built from TRBV5-5 and TRBJ2-1; TRBD2 is a possible D gene (6 bases). CDR3 length equals 16 residues. Deletions cut 0 bases from V and 6 bases from J, with 16 bases between. The V gene's germline CDR1 is SGHKS and CDR2 YYEKEE (reference sequence).

CDR3 residues: CASSSRGLGEQYF. The DNA for the CDR3 is TGTGCCAGCAGCTCTAGGGGGCTTGGCGAGCAGTACTTC. J is TRBJ2-7 and V is TRBV9; 7 positions agree with TRBD1. The V segment lost 4 bases and the J segment 6 bases; nucleotides outside the gene matches: 7. This CDR3 is 13 amino acids long. Germline CDR1 SGDLS, CDR2 YYNGEE.

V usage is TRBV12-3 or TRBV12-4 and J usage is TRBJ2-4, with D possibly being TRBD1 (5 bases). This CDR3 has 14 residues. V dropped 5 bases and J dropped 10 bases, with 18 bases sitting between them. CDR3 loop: CASSPTGAPRIQYF. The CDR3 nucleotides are TGTGCCAGCAGTCCCACAGGTGCCCCGAGAATTCAGTACTTC.

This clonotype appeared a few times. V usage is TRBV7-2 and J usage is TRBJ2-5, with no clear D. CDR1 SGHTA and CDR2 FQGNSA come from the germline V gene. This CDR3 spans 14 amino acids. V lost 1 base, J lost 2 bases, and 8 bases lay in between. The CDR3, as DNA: TGTGCCAGCAGCTTAGATGTCGGGCAAGAGACCCAGTACTTC. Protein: CASSLDVGQETQYF.

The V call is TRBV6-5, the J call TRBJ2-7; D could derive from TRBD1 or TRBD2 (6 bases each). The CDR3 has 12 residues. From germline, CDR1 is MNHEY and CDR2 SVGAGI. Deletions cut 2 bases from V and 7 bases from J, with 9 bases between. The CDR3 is CASSYRGEEQYF. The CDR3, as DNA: TGTGCCAGCAGTTACAGGGGGGAGGAGCAGTACTTC.

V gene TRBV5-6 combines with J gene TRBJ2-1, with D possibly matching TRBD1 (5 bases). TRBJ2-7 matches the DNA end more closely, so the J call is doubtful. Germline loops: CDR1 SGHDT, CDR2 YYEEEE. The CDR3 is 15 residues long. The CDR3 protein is CASSPGHGSYNEQYF. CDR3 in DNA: TGTGCCAGCAGCCCCGGACACGGCTCCTACAATGAGCAGTACTTC.

CDR3: CASRSLAGVETQFF. In DNA, the CDR3 is TGTGCCAGCAGATCACTAGCGGGAGTGGAGACCCAGTTCTTC. The rearrangement uses TRBV7-2 and TRBJ2-1, with 11 bases matching TRBD2. CDR1 is SGHTA, CDR2 FQGNSA, per germline. The trim removed 6 bases at V and 13 bases at J, leaving 11 bases unmatched. The CDR3 runs to 14 residues.

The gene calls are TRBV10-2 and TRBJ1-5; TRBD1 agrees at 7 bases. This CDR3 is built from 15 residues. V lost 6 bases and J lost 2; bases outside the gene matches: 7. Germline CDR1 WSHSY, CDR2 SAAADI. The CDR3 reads CASSPGQLGNQPQHF. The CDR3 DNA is TGCGCCAGCAGCCCGGGACAGTTGGGCAATCAGCCCCAGCATTTT.

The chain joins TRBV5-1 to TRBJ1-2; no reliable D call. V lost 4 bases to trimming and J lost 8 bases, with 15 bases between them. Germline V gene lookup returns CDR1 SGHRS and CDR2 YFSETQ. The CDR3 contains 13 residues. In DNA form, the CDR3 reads TGCGCCAGCAGCCCGGAGGGAGGAGGAGGCTACACCTTC. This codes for CASSPEGGGGYTF. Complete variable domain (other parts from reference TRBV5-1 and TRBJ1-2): KAGVTQTPRYLIKTRGQQVTLSCSPISGHRSVSWYQQTPGQGLQFLFEYFSETQRNKGNFPGRFSGRQFSNSRSEMNVSTLELGDSALYLCASSPEGGGGYTFGSGTRLTVV.

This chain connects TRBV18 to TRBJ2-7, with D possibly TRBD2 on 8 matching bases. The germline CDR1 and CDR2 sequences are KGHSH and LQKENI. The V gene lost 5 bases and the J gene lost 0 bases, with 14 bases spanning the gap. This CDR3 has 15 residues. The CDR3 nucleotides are TGTGCCAGCTCAGCGACAGGGACTAGCTCCTACGAGCAGTACTTC. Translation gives CASSATGTSSYEQYF.

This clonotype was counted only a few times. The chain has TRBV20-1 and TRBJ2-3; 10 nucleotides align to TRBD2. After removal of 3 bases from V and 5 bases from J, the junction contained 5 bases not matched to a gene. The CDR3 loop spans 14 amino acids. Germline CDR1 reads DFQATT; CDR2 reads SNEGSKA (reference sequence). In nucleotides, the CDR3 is TGCAGTGCTAGTTCGGCTAGCGGGGGAGATACGCAGTATTTT. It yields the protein CSASSASGGDTQYF.

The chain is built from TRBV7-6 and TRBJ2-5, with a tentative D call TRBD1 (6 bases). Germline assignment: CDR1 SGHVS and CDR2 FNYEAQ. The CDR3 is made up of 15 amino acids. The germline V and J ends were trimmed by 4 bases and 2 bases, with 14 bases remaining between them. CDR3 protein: CASSSDRPYQETQYF. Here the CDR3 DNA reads TGTGCCAGCAGCTCAGACAGGCCCTATCAAGAGACCCAGTACTTC. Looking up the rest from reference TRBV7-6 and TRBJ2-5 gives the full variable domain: GAGVSQSPRYKVTKRGQDVALRCDPISGHVSLYWYRQALGQGPEFLTYFNYEAQQDKSGLPNDRFSAERPEGSISTLTIQRTEQRDSAMYRCASSSDRPYQETQYFGPGTRLLVL.